Listed below are T cell receptor beta chains from one sample, sequenced in a study of PD-1 blockade in classical Hodgkin lymphoma. Sequencing was performed with immunoSEQ multiplex PCR; in TCRdb, only in-frame clones are kept and a portion is missing. The sample has approximately 5,000 clones; 79% are singletons. Sample: CD4+ T cells from blood, taken before the fourth cycle of nivolumab. The receptor source for this set is a human donor with classical Hodgkin lymphoma. Both conserved end residues are part of each CDR3. The order of the fields is J gene, D gene, clone size, V gene, CDR3 DNA, CDR3 protein. A D gene is named only where the DNA matches it firmly. Clone size is stated in some rows and not others, as once, few, many or a class when expanded.

j_call: TRBJ2-7
d_call: -
clone_size: -
v_call: TRBV27
cdr3_nt: TGTGCCAGCAGTTTAGGCATCTCCTACGAGCAGTACTTC
cdr3_aa: CASSLGISYEQYF

j_call: TRBJ1-1
d_call: TRBD1
clone_size: -
v_call: TRBV29-1
cdr3_nt: TGCAGCGGGGGACAGTTGAACACTGAAGCTTTCTTT
cdr3_aa: CSGGQLNTEAFF

j_call: TRBJ1-5
d_call: -
clone_size: -
v_call: TRBV4-3
cdr3_nt: TGCGCCAGCAGCTTCGGGTATAGCAATCAGCCCCAGCATTTT
cdr3_aa: CASSFGYSNQPQHF

j_call: TRBJ2-3
d_call: -
clone_size: once
v_call: TRBV6-4
cdr3_nt: TGTGCCACCCGGGGGGCCTCAGATACGCAGTATTTT
cdr3_aa: CATRGASDTQYF

j_call: TRBJ1-5
d_call: -
clone_size: -
v_call: TRBV5-5
cdr3_nt: TGTGCCAGCAGCTCCCCGGACATTATCGTCAATCAGCCCCAGCATTTT
cdr3_aa: CASSSPDIIVNQPQHF

j_call: TRBJ1-6
d_call: -
clone_size: -
v_call: TRBV20-1
cdr3_nt: TGCAGTGCTAGAGGGAGTTCACCCCTCCACTTT
cdr3_aa: CSARGSSPLHF

j_call: TRBJ1-2
d_call: TRBD1
clone_size: few
v_call: TRBV19
cdr3_nt: TGTGCCAGTAGTTCCGACACAGACAGGGTATTTGGCTACACCTTC
cdr3_aa: CASSSDTDRVFGYTF

j_call: TRBJ2-7
d_call: -
clone_size: once
v_call: TRBV15
cdr3_nt: TGTGCCACCAGCAGAGGTTTACCTTTCTCCTACGAGCAGTACTTC
cdr3_aa: CATSRGLPFSYEQYF

j_call: TRBJ2-3
d_call: -
clone_size: -
v_call: TRBV4-3
cdr3_nt: TGCGCCAGCGTCCCCAGACGCACAGGATTAGAGGATACGCAGTATTTT
cdr3_aa: CASVPRRTGLEDTQYF

j_call: TRBJ1-5
d_call: -
clone_size: -
v_call: TRBV28
cdr3_nt: TGTGCCTCTCAGGAGGGCAATCAGCCCCAGCATTTT
cdr3_aa: CASQEGNQPQHF

j_call: TRBJ2-3
d_call: TRBD1
clone_size: -
v_call: TRBV10-3
cdr3_nt: TGTGCCATCAGTGAGTCGTTCCTACAGGGGGCTACAGATACGCAGTATTTT
cdr3_aa: CAISESFLQGATDTQYF

j_call: TRBJ1-4
d_call: -
clone_size: -
v_call: TRBV29-1
cdr3_nt: TGCAGCGTTGAAGACCGGGGTCAACTGTTTTTT
cdr3_aa: CSVEDRGQLFF

j_call: TRBJ2-1
d_call: -
clone_size: -
v_call: TRBV7-9
cdr3_nt: TGTGCCAGCAGCCACGGCACCAGCAGCTCCTACAATGAGCAGTTCTTC
cdr3_aa: CASSHGTSSSYNEQFF

j_call: TRBJ1-2
d_call: -
clone_size: -
v_call: TRBV7-8
cdr3_nt: TGTGCCAGCAGCCCCACAGGGTATGGCTATGGCTACACCTTC
cdr3_aa: CASSPTGYGYGYTF

j_call: TRBJ1-1
d_call: -
clone_size: -
v_call: TRBV7-9
cdr3_nt: TGTGCCAGCAGCTCTCTCAACAAGGACATGAACACTGAAGCTTTCTTT
cdr3_aa: CASSSLNKDMNTEAFF

j_call: TRBJ1-6
d_call: -
clone_size: -
v_call: TRBV7-2
cdr3_nt: TGTGCCAGCAGCTTAGCCACAGCATCAAGTTCACCCCTCCACTTT
cdr3_aa: CASSLATASSSPLHF

j_call: TRBJ1-5
d_call: -
clone_size: -
v_call: TRBV7-6
cdr3_nt: TGTGCCAGCAGCCCAGGGTTCAATCAGCCCCAGCATTTT
cdr3_aa: CASSPGFNQPQHF

j_call: TRBJ2-2
d_call: TRBD1
clone_size: -
v_call: TRBV5-5
cdr3_nt: TGTGCCAGCAGCTTGCTTCGGACAGGGAACACCGGGGAGCTGTTTTTT
cdr3_aa: CASSLLRTGNTGELFF

j_call: TRBJ2-5
d_call: -
clone_size: -
v_call: TRBV10-2
cdr3_nt: TGCGCCAGCGCCCAAAGGGCGGGTGTTGCGGAGACCCAGTACTTC
cdr3_aa: CASAQRAGVAETQYF

j_call: TRBJ2-3
d_call: -
clone_size: -
v_call: TRBV7-3
cdr3_nt: TGTGCCAGCAGCTTAATGCCCGGGGCGCAGTATTTT
cdr3_aa: CASSLMPGAQYF

j_call: TRBJ1-1
d_call: -
clone_size: once
v_call: TRBV30
cdr3_nt: TGTGCCTGGACTAAGGGGGGCCCGAACACTGAAGCTTTCTTT
cdr3_aa: CAWTKGGPNTEAFF

j_call: TRBJ2-1
d_call: -
clone_size: -
v_call: TRBV6-6
cdr3_nt: TGTGCCAGCAGTTACGACGGATACAATGAGCAGTTCTTC
cdr3_aa: CASSYDGYNEQFF

j_call: TRBJ2-1
d_call: TRBD1
clone_size: -
v_call: TRBV7-3
cdr3_nt: TGTGCCAGCAGCGAGGGACAGGGAGGTTACAATGAGCAGTTCTTC
cdr3_aa: CASSEGQGGYNEQFF

j_call: TRBJ2-7
d_call: -
clone_size: -
v_call: TRBV7-9
cdr3_nt: TGTGCCAGCTCTAAGCCTGTACTCTACGAGCAGTACTTC
cdr3_aa: CASSKPVLYEQYF

j_call: TRBJ1-2
d_call: -
clone_size: -
v_call: TRBV19
cdr3_nt: TGTGCCAGTAGTATTGGTGGACAGAAAATCAGTCGCTACACCTTC
cdr3_aa: CASSIGGQKISRYTF

j_call: TRBJ1-5
d_call: -
clone_size: -
v_call: TRBV18
cdr3_nt: TGTGCCAGCTCACCAGGTTACTTTTATTCGGGGGGTCAGCCCCAGCATTTT
cdr3_aa: CASSPGYFYSGGQPQHF

j_call: TRBJ1-1
d_call: TRBD1
clone_size: -
v_call: TRBV7-6
cdr3_nt: TGTGCCAGCAGCGGACAGGAGAACACTGAAGCTTTCTTT
cdr3_aa: CASSGQENTEAFF

j_call: TRBJ1-2
d_call: TRBD1
clone_size: -
v_call: TRBV5-1
cdr3_nt: TGCGCCAGCAGCCCGGGACAGAACTATGGCTACACCTTC
cdr3_aa: CASSPGQNYGYTF

j_call: TRBJ1-5
d_call: -
clone_size: few
v_call: TRBV27
cdr3_nt: TGTGCCAGCAGTCGGGGTGGCAATCAGCCCCAGCATTTT
cdr3_aa: CASSRGGNQPQHF

j_call: TRBJ1-1
d_call: -
clone_size: -
v_call: TRBV7-6
cdr3_nt: TGTGCCAGCAGCAACCCTCTCAGGAACACTGAAGCTTTCTTT
cdr3_aa: CASSNPLRNTEAFF

j_call: TRBJ1-2
d_call: TRBD1
clone_size: -
v_call: TRBV7-9
cdr3_nt: TGTGCCAGCAGCTTCAGGGGGCAAGGCTACACCTTC
cdr3_aa: CASSFRGQGYTF

j_call: TRBJ1-2
d_call: -
clone_size: -
v_call: TRBV11-2
cdr3_nt: TGTGCCAGCAGCTTAGAAGGGTCGGCTAACTATGGCTACACCTTC
cdr3_aa: CASSLEGSANYGYTF

j_call: TRBJ2-7
d_call: -
clone_size: -
v_call: TRBV5-5
cdr3_nt: TGTGCCAGCAGCCCGGAGGGCCTCCTTGGGGTTAGCGAGCAGTACTTC
cdr3_aa: CASSPEGLLGVSEQYF

j_call: TRBJ1-5
d_call: -
clone_size: few
v_call: TRBV28
cdr3_nt: TGTGCCAGCAGCCTGGGGGGGCATCAGCCCCAGCATTTT
cdr3_aa: CASSLGGHQPQHF

j_call: TRBJ2-1
d_call: -
clone_size: -
v_call: TRBV5-4
cdr3_nt: TGTGCCAGCAGTCCTTCCCTTGAGAATGAGCAGTTCTTC
cdr3_aa: CASSPSLENEQFF

j_call: TRBJ1-2
d_call: -
clone_size: few
v_call: TRBV2
cdr3_nt: TGTGCCAGCAGTGAAGCGGGGAGGGGTAAAGGCTACACCTTC
cdr3_aa: CASSEAGRGKGYTF

j_call: TRBJ1-3
d_call: -
clone_size: -
v_call: TRBV7-8
cdr3_nt: TGTGCCAGCAGCTTAGATACAGGTTTTTTAGGTTTTTCTGGAAACACCATATATTTT
cdr3_aa: CASSLDTGFLGFSGNTIYF

j_call: TRBJ1-2
d_call: -
clone_size: -
v_call: TRBV19
cdr3_nt: TGTGCCAGTAGTATAGGGGGAGCGAACAGGGCTTCTGGCTACACCTTC
cdr3_aa: CASSIGGANRASGYTF

j_call: TRBJ2-1
d_call: -
clone_size: -
v_call: TRBV27
cdr3_nt: TGTGCCAGCACGAGATCCGGGACTTCCTACAATGAGCAGTTCTTC
cdr3_aa: CASTRSGTSYNEQFF

j_call: TRBJ2-1
d_call: -
clone_size: -
v_call: TRBV4-3
cdr3_nt: TGCGCCAGCAGCCATGAGGGGGGCGCCTACAATGAGCAGTTCTTC
cdr3_aa: CASSHEGGAYNEQFF

j_call: TRBJ2-7
d_call: TRBD1
clone_size: -
v_call: TRBV7-6
cdr3_nt: TGTGCCAGCAGCTATTCTCCGGGACAGGGAATTTCCGAGCAGTACTTC
cdr3_aa: CASSYSPGQGISEQYF

j_call: TRBJ2-5
d_call: -
clone_size: -
v_call: TRBV9
cdr3_nt: TGTGCCAGCAGCTTCGTAGGGGAGACCCAGTACTTC
cdr3_aa: CASSFVGETQYF

j_call: TRBJ2-2
d_call: -
clone_size: -
v_call: TRBV13
cdr3_nt: TGTGCCAGCAGCTTAGGCCCTAGGGGGACCGGGGAGCTGTTTTTT
cdr3_aa: CASSLGPRGTGELFF

j_call: TRBJ1-2
d_call: -
clone_size: few
v_call: TRBV5-5
cdr3_nt: TGTGCCAGCAGCTTGGTGAGGGGCTACACCTTC
cdr3_aa: CASSLVRGYTF

j_call: TRBJ2-7
d_call: TRBD2
clone_size: -
v_call: TRBV25-1
cdr3_nt: TGTGCCAGCAGCAAATCTAGCGGGGGTTACGAGCAGTACTTC
cdr3_aa: CASSKSSGGYEQYF

j_call: TRBJ2-5
d_call: -
clone_size: -
v_call: TRBV30
cdr3_nt: TGTGCCTGGAGTGTAGGCCAGGAAGAGACCCAGTACTTC
cdr3_aa: CAWSVGQEETQYF

j_call: TRBJ2-5
d_call: -
clone_size: -
v_call: TRBV5-6
cdr3_nt: TGTGCCAGCAGCTTTGTGAGCCAAGAGACCCAGTACTTC
cdr3_aa: CASSFVSQETQYF

j_call: TRBJ2-5
d_call: -
clone_size: -
v_call: TRBV5-1
cdr3_nt: TGCGCCAGCAGCGAGATTATGAGGGGTTCAGAGACCCAGTACTTC
cdr3_aa: CASSEIMRGSETQYF

j_call: TRBJ2-7
d_call: -
clone_size: -
v_call: TRBV9
cdr3_nt: TGTGCCAGCAGCGTAGCTGGGACCGCCTACGAGCAGTACTTC
cdr3_aa: CASSVAGTAYEQYF